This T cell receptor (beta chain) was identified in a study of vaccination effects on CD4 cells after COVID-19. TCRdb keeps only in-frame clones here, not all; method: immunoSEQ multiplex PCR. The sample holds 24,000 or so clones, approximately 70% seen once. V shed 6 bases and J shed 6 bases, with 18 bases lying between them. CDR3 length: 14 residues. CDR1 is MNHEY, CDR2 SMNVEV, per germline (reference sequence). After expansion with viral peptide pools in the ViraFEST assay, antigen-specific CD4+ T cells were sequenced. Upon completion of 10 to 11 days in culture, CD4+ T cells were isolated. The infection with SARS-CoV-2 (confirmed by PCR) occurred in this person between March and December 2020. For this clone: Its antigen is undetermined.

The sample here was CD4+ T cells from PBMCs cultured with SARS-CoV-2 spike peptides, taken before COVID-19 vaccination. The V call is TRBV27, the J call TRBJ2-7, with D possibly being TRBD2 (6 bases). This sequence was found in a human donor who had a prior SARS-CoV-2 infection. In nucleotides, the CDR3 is TGTGCCAGCAGGGAGGGACTGCTCCGTACCGAGCAGTACTTC. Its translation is CASREGLLRTEQYF.